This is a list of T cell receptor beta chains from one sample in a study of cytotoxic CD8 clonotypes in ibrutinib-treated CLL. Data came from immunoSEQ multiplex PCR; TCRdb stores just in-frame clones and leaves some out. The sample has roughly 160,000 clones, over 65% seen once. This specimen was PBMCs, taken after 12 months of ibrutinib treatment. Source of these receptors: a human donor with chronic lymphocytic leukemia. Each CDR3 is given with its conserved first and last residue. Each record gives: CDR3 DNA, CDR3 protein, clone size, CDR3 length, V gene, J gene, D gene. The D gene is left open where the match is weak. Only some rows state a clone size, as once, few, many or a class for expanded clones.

CDR3 DNA: TGCGCCAGCAGCCTAAGGGACAGGGTATTTGATGGCTACACCTTC; CDR3 protein: CASSLRDRVFDGYTF; clone size: .; CDR3 length: 15; V gene: TRBV4-3; J gene: TRBJ1-2; D gene: TRBD1
CDR3 DNA: TGTGCCAGCAGCTTGGGCGCGAATAGGGAAGATACGCAGTATTTT; CDR3 protein: CASSLGANREDTQYF; clone size: .; CDR3 length: 15; V gene: TRBV5-8; J gene: TRBJ2-3; D gene: .
CDR3 DNA: TGTGCCAGTAGTACCTCCGGGAGGATTGCAAATGAGCAGTTCTTC; CDR3 protein: CASSTSGRIANEQFF; clone size: .; CDR3 length: 15; V gene: TRBV19; J gene: TRBJ2-1; D gene: TRBD2
CDR3 DNA: TGTGCCAGCAGCGTTCAGAATCAGGATACGCAGTATTTT; CDR3 protein: CASSVQNQDTQYF; clone size: .; CDR3 length: 13; V gene: TRBV9; J gene: TRBJ2-3; D gene: .
CDR3 DNA: TGTGCCAGCAGCCTAACAGGGGATGGACGACCCCAAGAGACCCAGTACTTC; CDR3 protein: CASSLTGDGRPQETQYF; clone size: .; CDR3 length: 17; V gene: TRBV7-2; J gene: TRBJ2-5; D gene: TRBD1
CDR3 DNA: TGTGCCTGGGGCGCTGGAAACACCATATATTTT; CDR3 protein: CAWGAGNTIYF; clone size: .; CDR3 length: 11; V gene: TRBV30; J gene: TRBJ1-3; D gene: .
CDR3 DNA: TGTGCCAGCAGTGATCGGAGGGAGGGTGGCTACACCTTC; CDR3 protein: CASSDRREGGYTF; clone size: .; CDR3 length: 13; V gene: TRBV6-4; J gene: TRBJ1-2; D gene: .
CDR3 DNA: TGTGCTAGCAGCGTGAGATTATCGGACCTGGTAAGGGCCGAGGCCAAAAACATTCAGTACTTC; CDR3 protein: CASSVRLSDLVRAEAKNIQYF; clone size: .; CDR3 length: 21; V gene: TRBV7-7; J gene: TRBJ2-4; D gene: .
CDR3 DNA: TGTGCCAGCAGGCGCGGTCGAACAACCTACGAGCAGTACTTC; CDR3 protein: CASRRGRTTYEQYF; clone size: .; CDR3 length: 14; V gene: TRBV6-6; J gene: TRBJ2-7; D gene: .
CDR3 DNA: TGTGCCAGCTCACCGATTCCGCGCGGGACAGGGTCGACTCTCTATGGCTACACCTTC; CDR3 protein: CASSPIPRGTGSTLYGYTF; clone size: .; CDR3 length: 19; V gene: TRBV18; J gene: TRBJ1-2; D gene: TRBD1
CDR3 DNA: TGCGCCAGCAGCCAAGATCAGAGAGGAGCAGGGGCCCCTATCTATGGCTACACCTTC; CDR3 protein: CASSQDQRGAGAPIYGYTF; clone size: once; CDR3 length: 19; V gene: TRBV4-3; J gene: TRBJ1-2; D gene: .
CDR3 DNA: TGTGCCAGCAGCTCGGGACTAGCGGATCAAGAGACCCAGTACTTC; CDR3 protein: CASSSGLADQETQYF; clone size: .; CDR3 length: 15; V gene: TRBV11-2; J gene: TRBJ2-5; D gene: TRBD2
CDR3 DNA: TGTGCCAGCCAATTTTCACACACCGGGGAGCTGTTTTTT; CDR3 protein: CASQFSHTGELFF; clone size: .; CDR3 length: 13; V gene: TRBV10-3; J gene: TRBJ2-2; D gene: .
CDR3 DNA: TGTGCCAGCAGCCTTACAGGGCATGAAGCTTTCTTT; CDR3 protein: CASSLTGHEAFF; clone size: .; CDR3 length: 12; V gene: TRBV11-1; J gene: TRBJ1-1; D gene: .
CDR3 DNA: TGTGCCAGCAGCGGGACAGGGGGCGCGTCGTTCTCTGAAGCTTTCTTT; CDR3 protein: CASSGTGGASFSEAFF; clone size: .; CDR3 length: 16; V gene: TRBV11-2; J gene: TRBJ1-1; D gene: TRBD1
CDR3 DNA: TGCAGCTTCCCCTCCTTCCTAGGGACTAGCACAGATACGCAGTATTTT; CDR3 protein: CSFPSFLGTSTDTQYF; clone size: .; CDR3 length: 16; V gene: TRBV29-1; J gene: TRBJ2-3; D gene: .
CDR3 DNA: TGTGCCAGCAGTTCCGCCGGGACAGGGGGCTCCTACGAGCAGTACTTC; CDR3 protein: CASSSAGTGGSYEQYF; clone size: .; CDR3 length: 16; V gene: TRBV28; J gene: TRBJ2-7; D gene: TRBD1
CDR3 DNA: TGTGCCAGCAGTTTTATTTTCGGGCTGGGTGGCACTGAAGCTTTCTTT; CDR3 protein: CASSFIFGLGGTEAFF; clone size: .; CDR3 length: 16; V gene: TRBV28; J gene: TRBJ1-1; D gene: .
CDR3 DNA: TGCAGCGCCGGGACAGGGTCCTCGTTGAACAATGAGCAGTTCTTC; CDR3 protein: CSAGTGSSLNNEQFF; clone size: .; CDR3 length: 15; V gene: TRBV29-1; J gene: TRBJ2-1; D gene: TRBD1
CDR3 DNA: TGTGCCAGCGCCATGGGCGGACAGGGGTTTTCGCCCCTCCACTTT; CDR3 protein: CASAMGGQGFSPLHF; clone size: .; CDR3 length: 15; V gene: TRBV28; J gene: TRBJ1-6; D gene: TRBD1
CDR3 DNA: TGTGCCAGCAATCATTGGGGGGGACGGGGGCAGTTTTTT; CDR3 protein: CASNHWGGRGQFF; clone size: .; CDR3 length: 13; V gene: TRBV6-5; J gene: TRBJ1-4; D gene: .
CDR3 DNA: TGTGCCAGCAGCCGTGATAACACTGAAGCTTTCTTT; CDR3 protein: CASSRDNTEAFF; clone size: .; CDR3 length: 12; V gene: TRBV11-1; J gene: TRBJ1-1; D gene: .
CDR3 DNA: TGCGCCAGCAGCTTGGATGGTCAGGGGGCGAATCAGCCCCAGCATTTT; CDR3 protein: CASSLDGQGANQPQHF; clone size: .; CDR3 length: 16; V gene: TRBV5-1; J gene: TRBJ1-5; D gene: TRBD1
CDR3 DNA: TGTGCCAGCACTAGCGGGAGGGCCTCAGATACGCAGTATTTT; CDR3 protein: CASTSGRASDTQYF; clone size: .; CDR3 length: 14; V gene: TRBV9; J gene: TRBJ2-3; D gene: TRBD2
CDR3 DNA: TGTGCCAGCAGTGAAGCGCTTCGAGCGGGGGTGTACTTCTTC; CDR3 protein: CASSEALRAGVYFF; clone size: .; CDR3 length: 14; V gene: TRBV2; J gene: TRBJ2-1; D gene: TRBD2
CDR3 DNA: TGTGCCAGCAGCCTAGGACAGGGGGTCTGGGAGACCCAGTACTTC; CDR3 protein: CASSLGQGVWETQYF; clone size: .; CDR3 length: 15; V gene: TRBV11-3; J gene: TRBJ2-5; D gene: TRBD1
CDR3 DNA: TGTGCCAGCAGCCGAGGACCAGGAGGGGGGAATGAAAAACTGTTTTTT; CDR3 protein: CASSRGPGGGNEKLFF; clone size: .; CDR3 length: 16; V gene: TRBV13; J gene: TRBJ1-4; D gene: .
CDR3 DNA: TGTGCCAGCAGCTTACGGCCAGTCTTGGTGGACAGGGGCCGCTATGGCTACACCTTC; CDR3 protein: CASSLRPVLVDRGRYGYTF; clone size: .; CDR3 length: 19; V gene: TRBV7-8; J gene: TRBJ1-2; D gene: TRBD1
CDR3 DNA: TGTGCCACCAGCAGATACAGGGACTACGAGCAGTACTTC; CDR3 protein: CATSRYRDYEQYF; clone size: .; CDR3 length: 13; V gene: TRBV15; J gene: TRBJ2-7; D gene: .
CDR3 DNA: TGTGCCAGCAGTCAAAAGACAGGGTACGCTGAAGCTTTCTTT; CDR3 protein: CASSQKTGYAEAFF; clone size: .; CDR3 length: 14; V gene: TRBV6-6; J gene: TRBJ1-1; D gene: TRBD1
CDR3 DNA: TGCAGCGTTGAGGAGGGTCGGTTCTATGGCTACACCTTC; CDR3 protein: CSVEEGRFYGYTF; clone size: few; CDR3 length: 13; V gene: TRBV29-1; J gene: TRBJ1-2; D gene: .
CDR3 DNA: TGTGCCAGCAGTTACAGGGGGCGAAAACTGTTTTTT; CDR3 protein: CASSYRGRKLFF; clone size: .; CDR3 length: 12; V gene: TRBV7-2; J gene: TRBJ1-4; D gene: TRBD1
CDR3 DNA: TGCGCCAGCAGCCAAGGTTCCGGGGGCGGCTATGGCTACACCTTC; CDR3 protein: CASSQGSGGGYGYTF; clone size: once; CDR3 length: 15; V gene: TRBV4-3; J gene: TRBJ1-2; D gene: .
CDR3 DNA: TGTGCCAGCAGGAAGACAGGGTCGGTGGCTTACGAGCAGTACTTC; CDR3 protein: CASRKTGSVAYEQYF; clone size: .; CDR3 length: 15; V gene: TRBV28; J gene: TRBJ2-7; D gene: TRBD1
CDR3 DNA: TGTGCCAGCAGCTGGGGACTAGCGGCTAGCACAGATACGCAGTATTTT; CDR3 protein: CASSWGLAASTDTQYF; clone size: few; CDR3 length: 16; V gene: TRBV7-2; J gene: TRBJ2-3; D gene: TRBD2
CDR3 DNA: TGCGCCAGCAGCATCACCCAGGGTTTCGAGCAGTACTTC; CDR3 protein: CASSITQGFEQYF; clone size: .; CDR3 length: 13; V gene: TRBV5-1; J gene: TRBJ2-7; D gene: .
CDR3 DNA: TGTGCCAGCAGCTTAGGGGGTGGATCGGGGTATGGCTACACCTTC; CDR3 protein: CASSLGGGSGYGYTF; clone size: once; CDR3 length: 15; V gene: TRBV7-2; J gene: TRBJ1-2; D gene: .
CDR3 DNA: TGTGCCAGTAGTCCCACCCCTCCCAGTTACTATGGCTACACCTTC; CDR3 protein: CASSPTPPSYYGYTF; clone size: .; CDR3 length: 15; V gene: TRBV19; J gene: TRBJ1-2; D gene: .
CDR3 DNA: TGCGCCAGCAGGACAGGTGGGGCCAACGTCCTGACTTTC; CDR3 protein: CASRTGGANVLTF; clone size: .; CDR3 length: 13; V gene: TRBV5-1; J gene: TRBJ2-6; D gene: .
CDR3 DNA: TGTGCCAGCAGTTTATACAATCTAGCGGCAAGCTCCTACAATGAGCAGTTCTTC; CDR3 protein: CASSLYNLAASSYNEQFF; clone size: once; CDR3 length: 18; V gene: TRBV27; J gene: TRBJ2-1; D gene: TRBD2
CDR3 DNA: TGTGCCAGCAGTTTAGTGAACTCCTACAATGAGCAGTTCTTC; CDR3 protein: CASSLVNSYNEQFF; clone size: .; CDR3 length: 14; V gene: TRBV28; J gene: TRBJ2-1; D gene: .
CDR3 DNA: TGTGCCAGCGGGGTAGGGGGTAACTATGGCTACACCTTC; CDR3 protein: CASGVGGNYGYTF; clone size: .; CDR3 length: 13; V gene: TRBV2; J gene: TRBJ1-2; D gene: .
CDR3 DNA: TGTGCCAGCAGTTTATTTCATCGGGACGAGCAGTACTTC; CDR3 protein: CASSLFHRDEQYF; clone size: .; CDR3 length: 13; V gene: TRBV28; J gene: TRBJ2-7; D gene: .
CDR3 DNA: TGTGCCAGCAGTTTTCTGGCGGGGGCCAAAAACATTCAGTACTTC; CDR3 protein: CASSFLAGAKNIQYF; clone size: .; CDR3 length: 15; V gene: TRBV28; J gene: TRBJ2-4; D gene: .
CDR3 DNA: TGCGCCAGCAGCCAAGAACGCGGACAGGGGGGATCACCCCTCCACTTT; CDR3 protein: CASSQERGQGGSPLHF; clone size: once; CDR3 length: 16; V gene: TRBV4-1; J gene: TRBJ1-6; D gene: TRBD1
CDR3 DNA: TGCGCCAGCAGCCAAGGGGTCACCCTGGGCGAGCAGTACTTC; CDR3 protein: CASSQGVTLGEQYF; clone size: .; CDR3 length: 14; V gene: TRBV4-3; J gene: TRBJ2-7; D gene: .
CDR3 DNA: TGTGCCAGCAGGAGTCCCGGGACAGGGTTGAGGTTAAAGGACGAGCAGTACTTC; CDR3 protein: CASRSPGTGLRLKDEQYF; clone size: .; CDR3 length: 18; V gene: TRBV28; J gene: TRBJ2-7; D gene: TRBD1
CDR3 DNA: TGTGCCAGCTCACCCGGGACAGGGGGTCTCACCGGGGAGCTGTTTTTT; CDR3 protein: CASSPGTGGLTGELFF; clone size: .; CDR3 length: 16; V gene: TRBV18; J gene: TRBJ2-2; D gene: TRBD1
CDR3 DNA: TGTGCCAGCGAGGAAGACTACGAGCAGTACTTC; CDR3 protein: CASEEDYEQYF; clone size: .; CDR3 length: 11; V gene: TRBV27; J gene: TRBJ2-7; D gene: .
CDR3 DNA: TGTGCCAGCAGCCAGGGGGTTGCTGGAAACACCATATATTTT; CDR3 protein: CASSQGVAGNTIYF; clone size: .; CDR3 length: 14; V gene: TRBV2; J gene: TRBJ1-3; D gene: TRBD1
CDR3 DNA: TGCGCCAGCAGCCGGACAGACCTCATGAACACTGAAGCTTTCTTT; CDR3 protein: CASSRTDLMNTEAFF; clone size: few; CDR3 length: 15; V gene: TRBV5-1; J gene: TRBJ1-1; D gene: .
CDR3 DNA: TGTGCCAGTAGTGCCCGGACTAGCGGGAGAGACGATGAGCAGTTCTTC; CDR3 protein: CASSARTSGRDDEQFF; clone size: .; CDR3 length: 16; V gene: TRBV19; J gene: TRBJ2-1; D gene: TRBD2
CDR3 DNA: TGCAGTGCTCCGAACGCCCTGGAGCAGTTCTTC; CDR3 protein: CSAPNALEQFF; clone size: once; CDR3 length: 11; V gene: TRBV20-1; J gene: TRBJ2-1; D gene: .
CDR3 DNA: TGTGCCAGCAGCTTCGACAGAAATCAGCCCCAGCATTTT; CDR3 protein: CASSFDRNQPQHF; clone size: .; CDR3 length: 13; V gene: TRBV7-2; J gene: TRBJ1-5; D gene: .
CDR3 DNA: TGTGCCAGCAGCACGAGCCCTTTAGCGGGAGTAAACACCGGGGAGCTGTTTTTT; CDR3 protein: CASSTSPLAGVNTGELFF; clone size: .; CDR3 length: 18; V gene: TRBV9; J gene: TRBJ2-2; D gene: TRBD2
CDR3 DNA: TGCGCCAGCAGCCAAGAAGCACTAGGGGGCACAGATACGCAGTATTTT; CDR3 protein: CASSQEALGGTDTQYF; clone size: .; CDR3 length: 16; V gene: TRBV4-3; J gene: TRBJ2-3; D gene: .
CDR3 DNA: TGCGCCAGCAGCTCCGGACACTTGAACACTGAAGCTTTCTTT; CDR3 protein: CASSSGHLNTEAFF; clone size: .; CDR3 length: 14; V gene: TRBV5-1; J gene: TRBJ1-1; D gene: .
CDR3 DNA: TGTGCCAGCAGTTTCTCTAGCGGGAGACAGTACGAGCAGTACTTC; CDR3 protein: CASSFSSGRQYEQYF; clone size: .; CDR3 length: 15; V gene: TRBV28; J gene: TRBJ2-7; D gene: TRBD2